Following are 3 T cell receptor beta chains from one sample sequenced in a study of T cell responses to AZD1222 COVID-19 vaccine. The method was immunoSEQ multiplex PCR; TCRdb's version includes in-frame clones alone and lacks a portion of them. The sample carries roughly 180,000 clones, more than 75% recorded once. Sequenced material: peripheral blood, taken on day 0 of MenACWY control vaccination. The receptors were gathered from an adult in good health.

This clone has only one observation. This chain links TRBV30 with TRBJ2-7, with D unclear. CDR1 is GTSNPN and CDR2 is SVGIG in the germline V gene (reference sequence). The CDR3 is 15 residues long. V lost 1 base and J 0 bases, leaving 13 bases between the germline ends. This chain's CDR3 is CAWSGGQASSYEQYF. The CDR3 bases are TGTGCCTGGAGTGGTGGGCAGGCGAGCTCCTACGAGCAGTACTTC.

The chain joins TRBV19 to TRBJ2-6; D perhaps matches TRBD1 (5 bases). The V end lost 5 bases, the J end lost 0 bases, and 11 bases lay between the germline ends. Germline CDR1 reads LNHDA; CDR2 reads SQIVND (reference sequence). CDR3 length: 16 residues. Here the CDR3 DNA reads TGTGCCAGTAGTCACAGGTCTGCCTCTGGGGCCAACGTCCTGACTTTC. Its protein is CASSHRSASGANVLTF.

V gene TRBV28 combines with J gene TRBJ1-1; D remains unclear. The CDR3 length is 14 residues. Germline assignment: CDR1 MDHEN and CDR2 SYDVKM. V gave up 7 bases and J gave up 5 bases, with 17 bases separating them. The chain's CDR3 is CASNIRGKETEAFF. CDR3 nucleotides: TGTGCCAGCAACATTCGGGGAAAGGAGACTGAAGCTTTCTTT.